Below, 32 T cell receptor beta chains from the same sample are listed, as sequenced in a study of T cell responses to AZD1222 COVID-19 vaccine. Only in-frame clones appear in the TCRdb table, and some are missing; sequencing was by immunoSEQ multiplex PCR. Of 120,000 to 150,000 clones listed, around 90% were seen once; the top ten hold 1.4%. Specimen: peripheral blood, collected on day 0 of AZD1222 vaccination. Source of these receptors: an adult in good health.

This clone was seen only a few times. The DNA of the CDR3 is TGTGCCAGCAGCTCCCTGGACACCGGGGAGCTGTTTTTT. Amino acids: CASSSLDTGELFF. V and J are TRBV7-2 and TRBJ2-2; unclear D gene. This CDR3 is 13 amino acids long. The V gene's germline CDR1 is SGHTA and CDR2 FQGNSA. V lost 4 bases, J lost 3 bases, and 6 bases lay in between.

The chain joins TRBV5-1 to TRBJ1-1, with D maybe TRBD1 (6 bases). The CDR3 runs to 14 residues. CDR1 is SGHRS and CDR2 is YFSETQ in the germline V gene. Trimming took 0 bases from V and 8 from J, leaving 14 bases between them. Written as DNA, the CDR3 is TGCGCCAGCAGCTTGGCCCCGGGGGGCGAGGAAGCTTTCTTT. This sequence encodes CASSLAPGGEEAFF.

J is TRBJ1-3 and V is TRBV4-3; D is uncertain. V was trimmed by 1 base and J by 0 bases, leaving 7 bases between them. Per the germline V gene, CDR1 is LGHNA and CDR2 is YSLEER. The CDR3 sequence is 15 residues long. The CDR3 here is CASSQGLNSGNTIYF. The CDR3 coding sequence is TGCGCCAGCAGCCAAGGCCTAAACTCTGGAAACACCATATATTTT.

This clone was detected only once. This rearrangement joins TRBV20-1 to TRBJ1-1; D ambiguous. Germline V gene data show CDR1 as DFQATT and CDR2 as SNEGSKA (reference sequence). This CDR3 has 13 residues. Trimming removed 3 bases from V and 1 base from J, with 9 bases in between. In DNA form, the CDR3 reads TGCAGTGCTAGTGACTTGGGGAACACTGAAGCTTTCTTT. Its translation is CSASDLGNTEAFF.

The chain carries TRBV5-1 and TRBJ1-5, with D uncertain. This CDR3 comprises 13 residues. V gave up 5 bases and J gave up 5 bases, with 11 bases separating them. The germline V gene has CDR1 SGHRS and CDR2 YFSETQ. CDR3 loop: CASSLGRDQPQHF. The CDR3 DNA sequence: TGCGCCAGCAGTCTGGGTCGGGATCAGCCCCAGCATTTT.

The V call is TRBV4-2, the J call TRBJ2-7; no clear D gene. V was cut by 1 base and J by 1 base, with 8 bases left in between. The CDR3 consists of 14 residues. Germline V lookup: CDR1 LGHNA, CDR2 YNFKEQ. The CDR3 protein is CASSQAGWSYEQYF. The CDR3 nucleotides are TGTGCCAGCAGCCAAGCGGGTTGGTCCTACGAGCAGTACTTC.

This sequence joins TRBV3-1 (or the pseudogene TRBV3-2) and TRBJ2-7; D gene unclear. Trimming shortened V by 2 bases and J by 6 bases, and 14 bases separated the two germline ends. The length of the CDR3 is 14 residues. Germline lookup yields CDR1 LGHDT and CDR2 YNNKEL (reference sequence). CDR3 region: CASSQYLGSGEQYF. CDR3 nucleotide sequence: TGTGCCAGCAGCCAATATCTGGGCTCGGGCGAGCAGTACTTC.

The chain has TRBV12-5 and TRBJ1-5; D is possibly TRBD1 (5 bases). The CDR3 contains 13 residues. The germline V and J ends were trimmed by 4 bases and 4 bases, with 8 bases remaining between them. Germline CDR1 is LGHNT and CDR2 is FRNRAP. The CDR3 loop reads CASGWGVNQPQHF. CDR3 in DNA: TGTGCTAGTGGTTGGGGGGTAAATCAGCCCCAGCATTTT.

This clone was seen more than once but under ten times. Here the CDR3 DNA reads TGTGCCAGCAGCCATATAGCGGGGCGCCCCTACGAGCAGTACTTC. Translation gives CASSHIAGRPYEQYF. The chain joins TRBV5-4 to TRBJ2-7; 8 positions agree with TRBD2. V was clipped by 4 bases and J by 2 bases; unmatched bases: 8. Germline CDR1 is SGHNT and CDR2 is YYREEE (reference sequence). CDR3 length: 15 amino acids.

This sequence joins TRBV24-1 and TRBJ1-1; no clear D gene. Germline V gene lookup returns CDR1 KGHDR and CDR2 SFDVKD. The V gene lost 11 bases and the J gene lost 3 bases, with 6 bases spanning the gap. The length of the CDR3 is 10 residues. The CDR3 DNA sequence: TGTGCCAACCGGGACACTGAAGCTTTCTTT. It codes for CANRDTEAFF.

This chain links TRBV2 with TRBJ2-7, with no clear D. CDR1 is SNHLY, CDR2 FYNNEI, per germline. The germline V and J ends were trimmed by 4 bases and 2 bases, with 15 bases remaining between them. This CDR3 is built from 15 residues. The CDR3 DNA reads TGTGCCAGCAGTGTGGAAGGGATTTCTACCTACGAGCAGTACTTC. This gives the protein CASSVEGISTYEQYF. Combining the CDR3 with reference TRBV2 and TRBJ2-7 gives the whole variable domain EPEVTQTPSHQVTQMGQEVILRCVPISNHLYFYWYRQILGQKVEFLVSFYNNEISEKSEIFDDQFSVERPDGSNFTLKIRSTKLEDSAMYFCASSVEGISTYEQYFGPGTRLTVT.

The V call is TRBV7-9, the J call TRBJ2-3; D might be TRBD1 or TRBD2, each matching 6 bases. The germline V and J ends were trimmed by 11 bases and 1 base, with 16 bases remaining between them. Germline CDR1 and CDR2: SEHNR and FQNEAQ (reference sequence). The CDR3 sequence is 14 residues long. CDR3 bases: TGTGCCTATCCACCGGGGGCTGGCACAGATACGCAGTATTTT. Protein product: CAYPPGAGTDTQYF.

The chain recombines TRBV6-1 with TRBJ1-2, with D hard to call. V was trimmed by 3 bases and J by 8 bases, leaving 19 bases between them. This CDR3 spans 15 amino acids. CDR1 MNHNS and CDR2 SASEGT come from the germline V gene. CDR3 coding DNA: TGTGCCAGCAGTGAGAGTCCCCCTCGGGTCCTAGGCTACACCTTC. Translating it yields CASSESPPRVLGYTF.

The chain has TRBV4-2 and TRBJ1-2; D unclear. Deletions cut 1 base from V and 6 bases from J, with 15 bases between. Germline CDR1 reads LGHNA; CDR2 reads YNFKEQ. The CDR3 is 15 amino acids. CDR3 loop: CASSQAESRRDGYTF. The CDR3 DNA is TGTGCCAGCAGCCAAGCAGAGTCCCGCCGGGATGGCTACACCTTC.

This chain connects TRBV19 to TRBJ2-3; no firm D call. The length of the CDR3 is 12 residues. CDR1 and CDR2 from the germline V gene are LNHDA and SQIVND (reference sequence). V dropped 1 base and J dropped 6 bases, with 5 bases sitting between them. This chain's CDR3 is CASSIATDTQYF. DNA for the CDR3: TGTGCCAGTAGTATAGCCACCGATACGCAGTATTTT.

The chain is built from TRBV29-1 and TRBJ1-2; no firm D call. The V end lost 6 bases, the J end lost 0 bases, and 11 bases lay between the germline ends. The CDR3 length is 13 residues. The germline V gene has CDR1 SQVTM and CDR2 ANQGSEA. CDR3 sequence (DNA): TGCAGCGTCGCGGACGGAGCTAACTATGGCTACACCTTC. Translation gives CSVADGANYGYTF.

For the CDR3, the DNA is TGTGCCAGCAGTGAACGTCACGAAAGCGGGACCCAGTACTTC. Protein sequence: CASSERHESGTQYF. V and J are TRBV6-4 and TRBJ2-5; the D gene is possibly TRBD2 (5 bases). V was clipped by 3 bases and J by 7 bases, with 15 bases between them. The germline V gene has CDR1 MRHNA and CDR2 SNTAGT. The CDR3 is 14 residues long.

The gene calls are TRBV11-3 and TRBJ2-1, with D perhaps TRBD2 (5 bases). V lost 0 bases, J lost 3 bases, and 21 bases lay in between. This CDR3 has 19 amino acids. The germline CDR1 and CDR2 sequences are SGHNT and YENEEA. CDR3 sequence reads: CASSLDLRLRGGSYNEQFF. The CDR3 DNA is TGTGCCAGCAGCTTAGATTTACGGCTTCGCGGAGGAAGCTACAATGAGCAGTTCTTC.

The chain uses TRBV7-9 and TRBJ2-1; D not certain. The CDR3 has 16 amino acids. CDR1 SEHNR and CDR2 FQNEAQ come from the germline V gene (reference sequence). V lost 5 bases and J 8 bases, leaving 22 bases between the germline ends. The CDR3 nucleotides are TGTGCCAGCAGCCCAGAGCCAGGTCCGTATTCTTATGAGCAGTTCTTC. Translating gives CASSPEPGPYSYEQFF.

The chain carries TRBV7-9 and TRBJ1-2; D not certain. CDR1 is SEHNR, CDR2 FQNEAQ, per germline (reference sequence). There are 14 residues in the CDR3. V lost 1 base and J lost 8, with 14 bases in between. The CDR3 sequence is CASSLEVAPRGYTF. The CDR3 DNA reads TGTGCCAGCAGCTTAGAGGTGGCCCCGAGGGGCTACACCTTC.

This chain connects TRBV6-5 to TRBJ1-1; D remains ambiguous. Trimming stripped 6 bases from V and 1 base from J, with 15 bases between. Germline V gives CDR1 MNHEY, CDR2 SVGAGI. CDR3 length: 15 residues. The CDR3 region has the DNA TGTGCCAGCAGAAACTGGGGTATTGCGAACACTGAAGCTTTCTTT. The encoded protein is CASRNWGIANTEAFF.

V usage is TRBV6-2 or TRBV6-3 and J usage is TRBJ2-1; D unclear. V lost 2 bases and J lost 7, with 12 bases in between. CDR3 length equals 14 residues. Germline values: CDR1 MNHEY, CDR2 SVGEGT. CDR3 sequence (DNA): TGTGCCAGCAGTTACGATTCAGTAAAGAATGAGCAGTTCTTC. This encodes CASSYDSVKNEQFF.

The CDR3 nucleotides are TGTGCCAGCAGTCTTCGAGGAGAAAAACTGTTTTTT. Translation gives CASSLRGEKLFF. This rearrangement joins TRBV28 to TRBJ1-4; D not resolved. Germline CDR1 MDHEN, CDR2 SYDVKM. V dropped 5 bases and J dropped 8 bases, with 9 bases sitting between them. This CDR3 has 12 residues.

V usage is TRBV24-1 and J usage is TRBJ1-5; D is undetermined. This CDR3 contains 14 residues. Germline V gene sequence: CDR1 KGHDR, CDR2 SFDVKD. Trimming removed 7 bases from V and 2 bases from J, with 11 bases in between. The CDR3 nucleotides are TGTGCCACCAGCGAAGGACGTGGCAATCAGCCCCAGCATTTT. It specifies CATSEGRGNQPQHF.

The sample holds one count of this clone. This chain uses TRBV9 with TRBJ2-5, with 9 nucleotides matching TRBD2. The V segment lost 0 bases and the J segment 3 bases; nucleotides outside the gene matches: 9. The germline CDR1 and CDR2 sequences are SGDLS and YYNGEE. The CDR3 contains 17 residues. The CDR3 protein is CASSVDGAGGLKETQYF. The CDR3 DNA reads TGTGCCAGCAGCGTAGATGGTGCGGGGGGGTTAAAAGAGACCCAGTACTTC.

The CDR3 is CSVLDSYSYGYTF. In DNA, the CDR3 is TGCAGCGTCCTCGACAGCTACTCCTATGGCTACACCTTC. The V and J genes are TRBV29-1 and TRBJ1-2; tentatively, D is TRBD1 (5 bases). The germline CDR1 and CDR2 sequences are SQVTM and ANQGSEA. The CDR3 has 13 amino acids. V lost 6 bases, J lost 4 bases, and 15 bases lay in between.

The chain combines TRBV18 with TRBJ2-1; the D call may be TRBD1 or TRBD2 (5 bases each). This CDR3 is 15 amino acids long. The V end was cut by 5 bases, the J end by 8 bases, with 19 bases between. Germline CDR1 is KGHSH and CDR2 is LQKENI. The CDR3 DNA sequence: TGTGCCAGCTCAATCACGGGACCCATGGGCCATGAGCAGTTCTTC. This gives the protein CASSITGPMGHEQFF.

In nucleotides, the CDR3 is TGTGCCAGCAGCGTGCTTGGGGGATGGAACTATGGCTACACCTTC. Its translation is CASSVLGGWNYGYTF. This chain links TRBV7-9 with TRBJ1-2; maybe TRBD1 (5 bases). This CDR3 comprises 15 residues. Germline V gene data show CDR1 as SEHNR and CDR2 as FQNEAQ (reference sequence). Trimming took 5 bases from V and 2 from J, leaving 15 bases between them.

The chain links TRBV2 to TRBJ2-2; the D gene is possibly TRBD2 (6 bases). CDR3 length: 14 residues. The V end lost 5 bases, the J end lost 5 bases, and 12 bases lay between the germline ends. Germline V gene sequence: CDR1 SNHLY, CDR2 FYNNEI. The CDR3 reads CASSWDFSTGELFF. In DNA, the CDR3 is TGTGCCAGCAGTTGGGACTTCTCTACCGGGGAGCTGTTTTTT.

V usage is TRBV6-5 and J usage is TRBJ2-7, with 9 positions matching TRBD1. Germline trimming cut 3 bases from V and 6 bases from J; bases unmatched to any gene: 12. The CDR3 is 16 amino acids. The V gene's germline CDR1 is MNHEY and CDR2 SVGAGI. Here the CDR3 reads CASSYGTGLFWGEQYF. For the CDR3, the DNA is TGTGCCAGCAGTTATGGGACAGGGCTTTTCTGGGGCGAGCAGTACTTC.

The J gene is TRBJ1-5, the V gene TRBV19; possible D gene TRBD1, 5 bases. Trimming removed 7 bases from V and 7 bases from J, with 8 bases in between. This CDR3 has 11 residues. Per germline, CDR1 LNHDA and CDR2 SQIVND (reference sequence). CDR3 nucleotide sequence: TGTGCCAGTATTGGGGACCAGCCCCAGCATTTT. The encoded protein is CASIGDQPQHF.

Written as DNA, the CDR3 is TGTGCCAGCAGATACGCCGGGACAGCCTACGAGCAGTACTTC. This encodes CASRYAGTAYEQYF. The chain employs TRBV28 and TRBJ2-7, with 7 bases that match TRBD1. This CDR3 has 14 residues. Germline V CDR1 and CDR2: MDHEN, SYDVKM. V gave up 6 bases and J gave up 2 bases; unmatched junction bases: 7.